This T cell receptor (beta chain) was recorded in a study of graft-versus-host responses after intestinal transplantation. Sequencing used immunoSEQ multiplex PCR; TCRdb keeps in-frame clones, though not all of them. Here the sample spans tens of thousands of clones, 85% to 95% being singletons. Broader study findings: Peak levels of circulating GvH clones tracked with early post-transplant HvG declines. Researchers found GvH clones in recipient marrow, and some showed up first in ileum or blood. Allograft clonal ratios (graft-versus-host to host-versus-graft) were high in patients who had graft-donor T cell macrochimerism.

Concerning this clone itself: The antigen is not known.

CDR1 is SGHRS, CDR2 YFSETQ, per germline. V gave up 1 base and J gave up 6 bases, with 14 bases separating them. The CDR3 spans 15 residues. This chain connects TRBV5-1 to TRBJ2-1; D possibly corresponds to TRBD2 (5 bases). This clonotype originated in a human donor who was the organ donor for an intestinal transplant. This specimen consisted of unstimulated CD4+ T cells sorted from spleen or lymph node cells, obtained before transplant. The CDR3 reads CASSLYLSVGNEQFF. The CDR3 DNA reads as TGCGCCAGCAGCTTGTACCTTAGCGTAGGCAATGAGCAGTTCTTC.